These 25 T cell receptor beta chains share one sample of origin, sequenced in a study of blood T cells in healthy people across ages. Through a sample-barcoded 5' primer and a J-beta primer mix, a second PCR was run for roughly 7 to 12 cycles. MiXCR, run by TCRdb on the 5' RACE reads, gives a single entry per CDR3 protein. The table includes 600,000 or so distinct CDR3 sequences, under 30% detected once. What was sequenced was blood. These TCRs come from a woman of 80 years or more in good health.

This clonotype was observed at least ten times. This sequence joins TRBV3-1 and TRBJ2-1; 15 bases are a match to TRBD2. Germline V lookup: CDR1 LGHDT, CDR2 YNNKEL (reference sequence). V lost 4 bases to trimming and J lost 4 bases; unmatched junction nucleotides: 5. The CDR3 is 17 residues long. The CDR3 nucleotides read TGTGCCAGCAGCCTGGGGACTAGCGGGGGGACATACAATGAGCAGTTCTTC. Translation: CASSLGTSGGTYNEQFF.

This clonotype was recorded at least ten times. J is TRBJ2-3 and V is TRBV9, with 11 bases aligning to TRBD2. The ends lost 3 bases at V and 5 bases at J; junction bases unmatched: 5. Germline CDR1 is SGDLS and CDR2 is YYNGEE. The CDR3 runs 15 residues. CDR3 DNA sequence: TGTGCCAGCAGCGAGACTAGCGGGGAAGTAGATACGCAGTATTTT. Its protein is CASSETSGEVDTQYF.

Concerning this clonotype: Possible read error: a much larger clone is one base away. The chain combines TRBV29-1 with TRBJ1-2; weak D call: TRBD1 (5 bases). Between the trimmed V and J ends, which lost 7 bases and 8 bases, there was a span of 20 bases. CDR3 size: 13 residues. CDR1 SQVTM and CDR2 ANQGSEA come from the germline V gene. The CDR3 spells CSARKTGTDGYTF. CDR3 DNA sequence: TGCAGCGCTAGGAAAACCGGGACCGACGGCTACACCTTC.

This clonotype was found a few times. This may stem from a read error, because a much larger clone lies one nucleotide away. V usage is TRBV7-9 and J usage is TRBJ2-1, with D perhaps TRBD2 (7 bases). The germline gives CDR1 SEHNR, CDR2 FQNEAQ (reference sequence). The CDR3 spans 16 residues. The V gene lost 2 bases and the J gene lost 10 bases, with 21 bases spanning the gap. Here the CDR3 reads CASSLHAGANWVEQFF. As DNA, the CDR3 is TGTGCCAGCAGCTTACACGCGGGGGCTAATTGGGTGGAGCAGTTCTTC.

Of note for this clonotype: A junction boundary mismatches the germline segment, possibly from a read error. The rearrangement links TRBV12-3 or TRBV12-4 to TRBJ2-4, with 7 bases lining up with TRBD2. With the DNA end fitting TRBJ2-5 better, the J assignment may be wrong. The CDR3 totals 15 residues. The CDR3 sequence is CASRKLAREQGTQYF. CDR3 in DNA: TGTGCCAGCAGAAAGCTAGCGCGGGAGCAAGGGACCCAGTACTTC.

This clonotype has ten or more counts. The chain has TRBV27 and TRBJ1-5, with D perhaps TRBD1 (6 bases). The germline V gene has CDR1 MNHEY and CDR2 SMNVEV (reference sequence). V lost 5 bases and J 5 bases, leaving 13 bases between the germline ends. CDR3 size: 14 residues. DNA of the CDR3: TGTGCCAGCAGTGAACGGGACAACGATCAGCCCCAGCATTTT. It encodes CASSERDNDQPQHF.

The CDR3 region is CSALSGAVQPQHF. The DNA of the CDR3 is TGCAGTGCCCTCTCCGGTGCCGTTCAGCCCCAGCATTTT. The chain uses TRBV20-1 and TRBJ1-5; unclear D gene. The V end was cut by 6 bases, the J end by 6 bases, with 15 bases between. Germline values: CDR1 DFQATT, CDR2 SNEGSKA (reference sequence). The CDR3 runs 13 residues.

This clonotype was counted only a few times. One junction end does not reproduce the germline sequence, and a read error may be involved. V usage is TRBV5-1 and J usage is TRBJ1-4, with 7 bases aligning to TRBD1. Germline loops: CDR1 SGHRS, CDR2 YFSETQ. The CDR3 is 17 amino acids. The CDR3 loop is CASNLGQSIATNEKRFF. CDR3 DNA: TGCGCCAGCAACTTGGGACAGTCAATTGCAACTAATGAAAAACGGTTTTTT.

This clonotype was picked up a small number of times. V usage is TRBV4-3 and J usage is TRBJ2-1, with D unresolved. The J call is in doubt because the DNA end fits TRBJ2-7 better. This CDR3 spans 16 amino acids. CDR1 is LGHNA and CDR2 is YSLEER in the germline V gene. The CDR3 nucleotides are TGCGCCAGCAGCCAAGATCGGTGGGCGCAGTACAATGAGCAGTACTTC. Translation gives CASSQDRWAQYNEQYF.

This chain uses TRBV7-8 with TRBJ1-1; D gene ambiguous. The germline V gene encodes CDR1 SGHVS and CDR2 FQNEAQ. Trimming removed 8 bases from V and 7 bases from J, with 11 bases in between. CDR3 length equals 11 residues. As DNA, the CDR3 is TGTGCCAGCGGACGCAATAATGAAGCTTTCTTT. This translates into CASGRNNEAFF.

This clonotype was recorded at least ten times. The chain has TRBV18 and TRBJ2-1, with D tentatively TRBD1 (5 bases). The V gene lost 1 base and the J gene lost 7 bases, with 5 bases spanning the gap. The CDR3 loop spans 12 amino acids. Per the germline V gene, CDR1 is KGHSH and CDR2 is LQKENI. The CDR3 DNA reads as TGTGCCAGCTCACCACAGGGGAATGAGCAGTTCTTC. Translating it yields CASSPQGNEQFF.

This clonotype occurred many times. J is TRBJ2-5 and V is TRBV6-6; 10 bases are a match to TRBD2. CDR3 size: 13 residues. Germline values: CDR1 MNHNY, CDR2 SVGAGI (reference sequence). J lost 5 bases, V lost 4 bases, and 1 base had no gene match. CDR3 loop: CASSSTSGETQYF. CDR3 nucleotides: TGTGCCAGCAGTTCGACTAGCGGGGAGACCCAGTACTTC.

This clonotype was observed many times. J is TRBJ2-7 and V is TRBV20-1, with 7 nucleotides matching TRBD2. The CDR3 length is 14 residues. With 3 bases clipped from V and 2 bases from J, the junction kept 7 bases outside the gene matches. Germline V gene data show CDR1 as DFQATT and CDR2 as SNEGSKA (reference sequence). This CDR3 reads CSASGAGKPYEQYF. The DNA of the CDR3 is TGCAGTGCTAGCGGAGCGGGGAAACCCTACGAGCAGTACTTC.

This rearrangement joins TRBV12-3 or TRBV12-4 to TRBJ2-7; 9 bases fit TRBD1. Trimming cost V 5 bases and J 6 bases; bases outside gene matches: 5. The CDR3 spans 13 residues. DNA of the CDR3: TGTGCCAGCAGTACAGGGGGCTGGTGCGAGCAGTACTTC. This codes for CASSTGGWCEQYF.

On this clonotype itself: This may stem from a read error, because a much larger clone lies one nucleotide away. The CDR3 DNA follows: TGTGCCGGCAGCCCGGGACTAGCGGGGGATGAGCAGTTCTTC. Translating gives CAGSPGLAGDEQFF. V is TRBV7-7 and J is TRBJ2-1; 14 nucleotides match TRBD2. Germline assignment: CDR1 SSHAT and CDR2 FNYEAQ (reference sequence). The CDR3 spans 14 residues.

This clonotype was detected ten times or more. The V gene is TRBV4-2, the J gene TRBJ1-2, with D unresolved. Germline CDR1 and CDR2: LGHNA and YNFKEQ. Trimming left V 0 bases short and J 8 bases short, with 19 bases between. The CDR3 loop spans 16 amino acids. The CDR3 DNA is TGTGCCAGCAGCCAAGATCTTACGGACGGACTTGGAGGCTACACCTTC. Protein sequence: CASSQDLTDGLGGYTF.

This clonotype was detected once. Written as DNA, the CDR3 is TGTGCCAGCAGGGGGACAGGGTGGCGAGAGACCCAGTACTTC. It is translated as CASRGTGWRETQYF. The chain has TRBV2 and TRBJ2-5, with 9 bases matching TRBD1. V lost 6 bases to trimming and J lost 4 bases; unmatched junction nucleotides: 6. This CDR3 spans 14 amino acids. Germline V lookup: CDR1 SNHLY, CDR2 FYNNEI.

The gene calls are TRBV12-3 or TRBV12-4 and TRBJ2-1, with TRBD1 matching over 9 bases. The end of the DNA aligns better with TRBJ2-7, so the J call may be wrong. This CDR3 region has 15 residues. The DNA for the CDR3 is TGTGCCAGCAGTTCTCCGTGGGACAGGGCGAATGTGCAGTACTTC. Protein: CASSSPWDRANVQYF.

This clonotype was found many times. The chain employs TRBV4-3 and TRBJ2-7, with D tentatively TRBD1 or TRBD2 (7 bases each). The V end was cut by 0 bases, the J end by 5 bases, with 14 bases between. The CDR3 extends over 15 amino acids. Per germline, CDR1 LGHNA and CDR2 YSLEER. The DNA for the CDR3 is TGCGCCAGCAGCCAAGACAGGGCAGGGGGGGACGAGCAGTACTTC. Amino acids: CASSQDRAGGDEQYF.

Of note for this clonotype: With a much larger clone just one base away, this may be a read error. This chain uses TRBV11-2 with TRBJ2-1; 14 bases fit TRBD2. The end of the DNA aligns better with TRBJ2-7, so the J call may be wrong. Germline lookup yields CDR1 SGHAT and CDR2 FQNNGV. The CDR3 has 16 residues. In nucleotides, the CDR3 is TGTGCCAGCAGCTGGACTAGCGGGGGGACGAACAATGAGCAGTACTTC. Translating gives CASSWTSGGTNNEQYF.

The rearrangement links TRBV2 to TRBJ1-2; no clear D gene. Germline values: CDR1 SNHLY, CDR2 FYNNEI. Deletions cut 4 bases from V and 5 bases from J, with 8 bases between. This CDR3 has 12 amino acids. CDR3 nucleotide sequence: TGTGCCAGCAGTGCGTTGGCTTATGGCTACACCTTC. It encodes CASSALAYGYTF.

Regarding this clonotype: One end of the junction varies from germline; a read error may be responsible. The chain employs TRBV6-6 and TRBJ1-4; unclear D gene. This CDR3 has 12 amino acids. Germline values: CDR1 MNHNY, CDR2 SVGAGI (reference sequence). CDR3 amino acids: CAGSYSDEKLFF. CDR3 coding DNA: TGTGCCGGCAGTTACTCGGATGAAAAACTGTTTTTT.

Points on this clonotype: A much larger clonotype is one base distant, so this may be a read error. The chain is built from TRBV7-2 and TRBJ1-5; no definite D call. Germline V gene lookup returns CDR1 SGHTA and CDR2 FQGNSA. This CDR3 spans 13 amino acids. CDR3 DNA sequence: TGTGCCTGCAGCTCATCCATTAATCAGCCCCAGCATTTT. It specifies CACSSSINQPQHF.

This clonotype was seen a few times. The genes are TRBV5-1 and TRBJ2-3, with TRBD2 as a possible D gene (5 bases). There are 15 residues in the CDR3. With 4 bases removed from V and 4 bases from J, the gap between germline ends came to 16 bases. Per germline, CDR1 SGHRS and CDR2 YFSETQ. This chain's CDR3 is CASSRAQLVADTQYF. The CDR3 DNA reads TGCGCCAGCAGCCGGGCCCAACTAGTCGCAGATACGCAGTATTTT.

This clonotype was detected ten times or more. The CDR3 DNA sequence: TGTGCCAGCAGCTTAGTTGACTTAGCCAAAAACATTCAGTACTTC. It specifies CASSLVDLAKNIQYF. The chain couples TRBV7-9 to TRBJ2-4, with D hard to call. Germline assignment: CDR1 SEHNR and CDR2 FQNEAQ (reference sequence). Trimming shortened V by 1 base and J by 0 bases, and 7 bases separated the two germline ends. The CDR3 extends over 15 amino acids. Full variable domain (remainder filled in from reference TRBV7-9 and TRBJ2-4): DTGVSQNPRHKITKRGQNVTFRCDPISEHNRLYWYRQTLGQGPEFLTYFQNEAQLEKSRLLSDRFSAERPKGSFSTLEIQRTEQGDSAMYLCASSLVDLAKNIQYFGAGTRLSVL.